A single sample is the source of the 27 T cell receptor beta chains below, sequenced in a study of T cells in Graves' hyperthyroidism and ophthalmopathy. Researchers amplified the TCR beta CDR3 regions from RNA transcripts. Using the HTBI primer set, a first-round RT-PCR was run on the TCR CDR3. TCRdb used MiXCR to reprocess the multiplex PCR reads, holding one entry per CDR3 protein. The sample contains 600,000 to 700,000 distinct CDR3 sequences, nearly 45% of which appear only once. The specimen sequenced was peripheral blood or thyroid tissue (not recorded which). All receptors come from an adult man with Graves' disease, either hyperthyroidism or ophthalmopathy (not recorded which).

This clonotype was seen a handful of times. This chain joins TRBV5-6 and TRBJ1-2, with D maybe TRBD1 (5 bases). Looked up from germline, CDR1 is SGHDT and CDR2 is YYEEEE. With 4 bases removed from V and 6 bases from J, the gap between germline ends came to 16 bases. CDR3 size: 14 residues. The CDR3 reads CASSRDAGGDGYTF. The CDR3 DNA reads as TGTGCCAGCAGCCGGGACGCGGGGGGGGATGGCTACACCTTC.

Many counts were recorded for this clonotype. V usage is TRBV7-2 and J usage is TRBJ2-5; D is possibly TRBD2 (6 bases). Trimming stripped 0 bases from V and 7 bases from J, with 18 bases between. This CDR3 has 16 residues. Germline loops: CDR1 SGHTA, CDR2 FQGNSA. This CDR3 reads CASSLAAGTRDGTQYF. CDR3 DNA sequence: TGTGCCAGCAGCTTAGCGGCGGGGACTCGTGACGGGACCCAGTACTTC. The whole variable domain, remainder taken from reference TRBV7-2 and TRBJ2-5, is GAGVSQSPSNKVTEKGKDVELRCDPISGHTALYWYRQSLGQGLEFLIYFQGNSAPDKSGLPSDRFSAERTGGSVSTLTIQRTQQEDSAVYLCASSLAAGTRDGTQYFGPGTRLLVL.

This clonotype has ten or more counts. This chain uses TRBV29-1 with TRBJ2-5; no clear D. CDR3 length: 13 residues. Trimming left V 4 bases short and J 2 bases short, with 11 bases between. The V gene's germline CDR1 is SQVTM and CDR2 ANQGSEA. The CDR3 reads CSVVPDEQETQYF. CDR3 nucleotides: TGCAGCGTTGTACCGGACGAACAAGAGACCCAGTACTTC.

The CDR3: CSALGVGETQYF. The CDR3 DNA is TGCAGTGCCCTGGGGGTCGGAGAGACCCAGTACTTC. The V gene is TRBV20-1, the J gene TRBJ2-5, with D tentatively TRBD1 or TRBD2 (5 bases each). This CDR3 is built from 12 residues. The V and J ends lost 6 bases and 4 bases respectively, with 12 bases between them. Germline lookup yields CDR1 DFQATT and CDR2 SNEGSKA (reference sequence).

This clonotype was seen only a few times. The chain joins TRBV2 to TRBJ1-1; perhaps TRBD1 as D (6 bases). CDR3 length: 16 amino acids. Trimming pared 6 bases from V and 2 bases from J, leaving 19 bases between. Germline CDR1 is SNHLY and CDR2 is FYNNEI. The CDR3 sequence: CASRRGGGVGNTEAFF. The DNA for the CDR3 is TGTGCCAGCAGGAGGGGGGGTGGAGTGGGCAACACTGAAGCTTTCTTT.

The J gene is TRBJ1-1, the V gene TRBV25-1, with 7 bases that match TRBD1. V lost 8 bases and J lost 5; bases outside the gene matches: 8. From germline, CDR1 is MGHDK and CDR2 SYGVNS. This CDR3 spans 13 amino acids. The CDR3 sequence: CASDPGGETEAFF. Here the CDR3 DNA reads TGTGCCAGCGACCCAGGGGGAGAGACTGAAGCTTTCTTT.

This clonotype was seen only a few times. The J gene is TRBJ1-5, the V gene TRBV7-1; 7 positions match TRBD1. TRBV7-1 carries the ORF label, with uncertain function. V was clipped by 3 bases and J by 9 bases; unmatched bases: 5. The CDR3 loop spans 13 amino acids. The CDR3 is CASSSTGLGPQHF. The CDR3 DNA follows: TGTGCCAGCAGCTCGACAGGGTTAGGGCCCCAGCATTTT.

This clonotype was counted a few times. The chain has TRBV18 and TRBJ1-1; no firm D call. Germline V CDR1 and CDR2: KGHSH, LQKENI. This CDR3 spans 14 amino acids. V was shortened by 3 bases and J by 0 bases, with 8 bases between the two germline ends. CDR3 region: CASSPRAMNTEAFF. In DNA, the CDR3 is TGTGCCAGCTCACCCCGGGCCATGAACACTGAAGCTTTCTTT.

Concerning this clonotype: At one end, the junction sequence differs from germline, possibly due to a read error. This chain connects TRBV19 to TRBJ1-2, with TRBD1 matching over 7 bases. The CDR3 extends over 12 amino acids. CDR1 LNHDA and CDR2 SQIVND come from the germline V gene (reference sequence). CDR3: CASRDRNYDYTF. CDR3 nucleotide sequence: TGTGCCAGTAGGGACAGGAACTATGACTACACCTTC.

The rearrangement joins TRBV9 to TRBJ2-2; a weak D match, TRBD2 (6 bases). With 1 base removed from V and 0 bases from J, the gap between germline ends came to 13 bases. The CDR3 is made up of 17 amino acids. The germline gives CDR1 SGDLS, CDR2 YYNGEE. The CDR3 here is CASSVLAAAANTGELFF. CDR3 DNA: TGTGCCAGCAGCGTATTAGCGGCGGCAGCGAACACCGGGGAGCTGTTTTTT. Full variable domain (remainder filled in from reference TRBV9 and TRBJ2-2): DSGVTQTPKHLITATGQRVTLRCSPRSGDLSVYWYQQSLDQGLQFLIQYYNGEERAKGNILERFSAQQFPDLHSELNLSSLELGDSALYFCASSVLAAAANTGELFFGEGSRLTVL.

This clonotype occurred many times. This rearrangement joins TRBV2 to TRBJ1-6, with 9 bases that match TRBD1. The junction had 7 bases not matched to a gene; V was cut back by 5 bases and J by 8 bases. This CDR3 has 15 amino acids. CDR1 is SNHLY, CDR2 FYNNEI, per germline. The CDR3 reads CASSFRGQGDSPLHF. DNA of the CDR3: TGTGCCAGCAGTTTCCGGGGACAGGGAGATTCACCCCTCCACTTT.

The rearrangement joins TRBV6-1 to TRBJ1-1; the D gene is possibly TRBD1 (6 bases). Germline CDR1 MNHNS, CDR2 SASEGT. V was trimmed by 6 bases and J by 0 bases, leaving 17 bases between them. The CDR3 has 16 residues. The CDR3 protein is CASSLTGGAMNTEAFF. The CDR3 bases are TGTGCCAGCAGCCTAACGGGGGGGGCCATGAACACTGAAGCTTTCTTT.

The chain links TRBV6-6 to TRBJ1-1; no reliable D call. V was shortened by 0 bases and J by 11 bases, with 13 bases between the two germline ends. This CDR3 is 13 amino acids long. Germline assignment: CDR1 MNHNY and CDR2 SVGAGI (reference sequence). The CDR3 loop reads CASSYSRSSRAFF. CDR3 nucleotides: TGTGCCAGCAGTTACTCCCGATCCAGTAGGGCTTTCTTT.

This clonotype was counted once. This may be a read error: a much more frequent sequence differs by one nucleotide. The gene calls are TRBV25-1 and TRBJ2-5; tentatively, D is TRBD2 (6 bases). Trimming cost V 5 bases and J 9 bases, with 16 bases left between them. This CDR3 spans 13 amino acids. Germline V gene data show CDR1 as MGHDK and CDR2 as SYGVNS. In DNA, the CDR3 is TGTGCCAGCAGTTACGGCACGGGGGAGTCCCAGTACTTC. Translating it yields CASSYGTGESQYF.

This clonotype was found a few times. The CDR3 DNA follows: TGCAGCAGATCCGGGACGGAAATGAACACTGAAGCTTTCTTT. It is translated as CSRSGTEMNTEAFF. V and J are TRBV29-1 and TRBJ1-1; possible D gene TRBD1, 5 bases. V was cut by 8 bases and J by 0 bases, with 16 bases left in between. Germline V gene data show CDR1 as SQVTM and CDR2 as ANQGSEA. This CDR3 is built from 14 residues.

This clonotype showed up many times. The rearrangement uses TRBV7-6 and TRBJ1-5; 7 nucleotides align to TRBD1. The germline V gene encodes CDR1 SGHVS and CDR2 FNYEAQ. V lost 3 bases and J lost 2; bases outside the gene matches: 4. The CDR3 runs 15 residues. The CDR3 nucleotides read TGTGCCAGCAGCTTGCGACAGGGAGGCAATCAGCCCCAGCATTTT. Translating it yields CASSLRQGGNQPQHF.

This clonotype was observed at least ten times. This chain links TRBV11-2 with TRBJ1-6; D is ambiguous. This CDR3 has 14 amino acids. Germline V gives CDR1 SGHAT, CDR2 FQNNGV. With 5 bases removed from V and 8 bases from J, the gap between germline ends came to 13 bases. The CDR3 region is CASSRLEGDSPLHF. The DNA of the CDR3 is TGTGCCAGCAGCCGACTGGAAGGAGATTCACCCCTCCACTTT.

The gene calls are TRBV10-3 and TRBJ1-6; D unclear. Trimming left V 3 bases short and J 9 bases short, with 9 bases between. This CDR3 is 13 amino acids long. Looked up from germline, CDR1 is ENHRY and CDR2 is SYGVKD. CDR3 sequence: CAISDPKSSPLHF. The CDR3 DNA reads as TGTGCCATCAGTGACCCTAAGAGTTCACCCCTCCACTTT.

In DNA form, the CDR3 reads TGTGCCACCAGTGTGAGCCGCCTGGGACAGGGTACGAACACCGGGGAGCTGTTTTTT. Its protein product is CATSVSRLGQGTNTGELFF. The J gene is TRBJ2-2, the V gene TRBV24-1, with 9 nucleotides matching TRBD1. V shed 5 bases, J shed 0 bases, and the junction held 12 bases outside the gene matches. This CDR3 is 19 amino acids long. Germline V gene data show CDR1 as KGHDR and CDR2 as SFDVKD.

The table lists this clonotype with many counts. The chain has TRBV7-2 and TRBJ2-7; D not resolved. CDR3 length equals 14 residues. Germline-derived CDR1 and CDR2 are SGHTA and FQGNSA. Between the trimmed V and J ends, which lost 5 bases and 2 bases, there was a span of 13 bases. CDR3 loop: CASSQGPGTYEQYF. CDR3 nucleotides: TGTGCCAGCAGCCAAGGCCCGGGTACCTACGAGCAGTACTTC.

J is TRBJ1-5 and V is TRBV2; D is ambiguous. Trimming cost V 8 bases and J 3 bases, with 17 bases left between them. From germline, CDR1 is SNHLY and CDR2 FYNNEI. The CDR3 is made up of 15 amino acids. Written as DNA, the CDR3 is TGTGCCAGCGCCCGGGAGGTAGGGATCAATCAGCCCCAGCATTTT. Amino acid sequence: CASAREVGINQPQHF. Looking up the rest from reference TRBV2 and TRBJ1-5 gives the full variable domain: EPEVTQTPSHQVTQMGQEVILRCVPISNHLYFYWYRQILGQKVEFLVSFYNNEISEKSEIFDDQFSVERPDGSNFTLKIRSTKLEDSAMYFCASAREVGINQPQHFGDGTRLSIL.

V gene TRBV12-3 or TRBV12-4 combines with J gene TRBJ1-2; no clear D gene. V was trimmed by 8 bases and J by 2 bases, leaving 15 bases between them. CDR3 length: 14 amino acids. CDR3 sequence: CASGSDAINYGYTF. The CDR3 DNA is TGTGCCAGCGGATCAGATGCTATAAACTATGGCTACACCTTC.

This clonotype came up many times. The rearrangement joins TRBV20-1 to TRBJ1-2; 7 bases fit TRBD1. Trimming removed 3 bases from V and 8 bases from J; junction bases left unmatched: 12. Per the germline V gene, CDR1 is DFQATT and CDR2 is SNEGSKA (reference sequence). The CDR3 has 14 residues. CDR3 residues: CSASDVTGNWGYTF. The CDR3 bases are TGCAGTGCTAGTGATGTGACAGGGAATTGGGGCTACACCTTC.

The rearrangement joins TRBV20-1 to TRBJ1-5, with 9 bases that match TRBD1. In germline, CDR1 is DFQATT, CDR2 SNEGSKA (reference sequence). Losses at the gene ends were 5 bases for V and 2 bases for J; bases not matched to a gene: 25. The CDR3 is 21 amino acids. CDR3: CSAGTVLGTGLVRGGNQPQHF. The CDR3 nucleotides read TGCAGTGCTGGTACAGTCCTCGGGACAGGGCTCGTGAGGGGTGGCAATCAGCCCCAGCATTTT.

V is TRBV2 and J is TRBJ1-4; D gene ambiguous. Germline V gene sequence: CDR1 SNHLY, CDR2 FYNNEI. The V gene lost 4 bases and the J gene lost 0 bases, with 6 bases spanning the gap. The CDR3 contains 14 residues. CDR3 DNA: TGTGCCAGCAGTGTGACATCAACTAATGAAAAACTGTTTTTT. It encodes CASSVTSTNEKLFF.

This clonotype was seen a few times. This chain uses TRBV7-8 with TRBJ1-1, with 7 bases fitting TRBD1. Germline-derived CDR1 and CDR2 are SGHVS and FQNEAQ. Losses at the gene ends were 4 bases for V and 8 bases for J; bases not matched to a gene: 13. The CDR3 is 15 residues long. The CDR3 DNA reads as TGTGCCAGCAGCTCGGGGGACCCCGGGACAGCGGAAGCTTTCTTT. It yields the protein CASSSGDPGTAEAFF. The full variable domain, in which reference TRBV7-8 and TRBJ1-1 provide the parts outside the CDR3, is GAGVSQSPRYKVAKRGQDVALRCDPISGHVSLFWYQQALGQGPEFLTYFQNEAQLDKSGLPSDRFFAERPEGSVSTLKIQRTQQEDSAVYLCASSSGDPGTAEAFFGQGTRLTVV.

The CDR3 protein is CSLETGRTEAFF. CDR3 coding DNA: TGCAGCTTGGAAACAGGGAGAACTGAAGCTTTCTTT. The rearrangement links TRBV29-1 to TRBJ1-1, with D tentatively TRBD1 (6 bases). Germline loops: CDR1 SQVTM, CDR2 ANQGSEA. The V end lost 8 bases, the J end lost 5 bases, and 15 bases lay between the germline ends. CDR3 size: 12 residues.